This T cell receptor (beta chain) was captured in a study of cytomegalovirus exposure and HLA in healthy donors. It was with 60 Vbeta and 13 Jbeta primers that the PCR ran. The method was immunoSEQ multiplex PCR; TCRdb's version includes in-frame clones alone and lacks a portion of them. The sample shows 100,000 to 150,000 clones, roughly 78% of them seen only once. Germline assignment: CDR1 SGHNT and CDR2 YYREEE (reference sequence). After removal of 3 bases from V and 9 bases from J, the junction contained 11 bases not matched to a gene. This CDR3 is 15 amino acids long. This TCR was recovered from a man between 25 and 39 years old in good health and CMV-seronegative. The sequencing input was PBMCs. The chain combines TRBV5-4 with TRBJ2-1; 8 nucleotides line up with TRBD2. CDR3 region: CASSYRTSPEGEQFF. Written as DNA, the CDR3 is TGTGCCAGCAGCTACCGGACTAGCCCGGAGGGTGAGCAGTTCTTC.